These 23 T cell receptor beta chains were sequenced from one sample in a study of T cells in localized non-small cell lung cancer (TCRdb year 2020). Libraries were built with the immunoSEQ multiplex PCR assay. TCRdb holds this immuneACCESS table with in-frame rearrangements only. Some clones are missing; in checked studies, unresolved V genes explain under half, and the rest has no known cause. In all, the sample holds under 55,000 clones, and around 80% of those were seen once. The ten largest clonotypes hold about 4.6% of the sample. The sample in question was PBMCs, obtained before any cancer treatment. The receptors come from a woman aged 35 to 75 with stage II lung adenocarcinoma.

The V and J genes are TRBV10-3 and TRBJ2-5; no clear D gene. The J call could be wrong; TRBJ2-7 is a better fit for the DNA end. This CDR3 region has 16 residues. The germline CDR1 and CDR2 sequences are ENHRY and SYGVKD. This CDR3 is CAISESPGTRDYEQYF. CDR3 nucleotides: TGTGCCATCAGTGAGTCCCCAGGCACCCGCGATTACGAGCAGTACTTC.

In DNA, the CDR3 is TGCGCCAGCAGTCAACATCTACAGGGTGGGCAGCCCCAGCATTTT. This encodes CASSQHLQGGQPQHF. The chain combines TRBV23-1 with TRBJ1-5, with D possibly TRBD1 on 6 matching bases. TRBV23-1 belongs to the ORF category, with a function that is uncertain. V lost 2 bases, J lost 7 bases, and 15 bases lay in between. The CDR3 is 15 amino acids.

The V call is TRBV7-8, the J call TRBJ2-1; TRBD2 matches 8 bases. This CDR3 region has 17 residues. Germline V lookup: CDR1 SGHVS, CDR2 FQNEAQ. Germline trimming cut 5 bases from V and 0 bases from J; bases unmatched to any gene: 9. This CDR3 reads CASSGLPGTSSYNEQFF. The CDR3 bases are TGTGCCAGCAGCGGCCTACCCGGGACTAGCTCCTACAATGAGCAGTTCTTC.

The chain recombines TRBV11-3 with TRBJ2-1, with TRBD1 identical over 8 bases. The germline V gene has CDR1 SGHNT and CDR2 YENEEA. The CDR3 length is 17 residues. Unmatched junction bases numbered 13, after V lost 2 bases and J lost 7 bases. The CDR3 reads CASSLSGPDRAGNEQFF. DNA of the CDR3: TGTGCCAGCAGCTTAAGTGGTCCGGACAGGGCAGGGAATGAGCAGTTCTTC.

The chain is built from TRBV6-1 and TRBJ1-1, with D uncertain. This CDR3 is built from 13 residues. The V and J ends lost 2 bases and 1 base respectively, with 5 bases between them. Germline V CDR1 and CDR2: MNHNS, SASEGT. The CDR3, as DNA: TGTGCCAGCAGTGAATCGTGGAACACTGAAGCTTTCTTT. Protein sequence: CASSESWNTEAFF.

The chain links TRBV19 to TRBJ1-1; 8 positions agree with TRBD1. This CDR3 region has 13 residues. The trim removed 7 bases at V and 4 bases at J, leaving 5 bases unmatched. Germline-derived CDR1 and CDR2 are LNHDA and SQIVND (reference sequence). CDR3 coding DNA: TGTGCCAGTACGGACAGGGCTTTCACTGAAGCTTTCTTT. Protein sequence: CASTDRAFTEAFF.

The chain is built from TRBV5-4 and TRBJ1-6, with no clear D. V lost 0 bases and J 8 bases, leaving 12 bases between the germline ends. Germline loops: CDR1 SGHNT, CDR2 YYREEE (reference sequence). The CDR3 consists of 15 residues. CDR3 region: CASSLALGKDSPLHF. In nucleotides, the CDR3 is TGTGCCAGCAGCTTGGCTCTGGGGAAGGATTCACCCCTCCACTTT.

The rearrangement uses TRBV6-5 and TRBJ1-4; D perhaps matches TRBD1 (6 bases). The CDR3 spans 15 residues. CDR1 and CDR2 from the germline V gene are MNHEY and SVGAGI. Trimming shortened V by 6 bases and J by 0 bases, and 11 bases separated the two germline ends. CDR3 sequence reads: CASRGDIATNEKLFF. The CDR3 DNA is TGTGCCAGCAGGGGGGACATTGCAACTAATGAAAAACTGTTTTTT.

The chain carries TRBV16 and TRBJ1-5; D is perhaps TRBD1 (6 bases). The CDR3 is made up of 14 amino acids. The V gene's germline CDR1 is KGHSY and CDR2 FQNENV. With 4 bases removed from V and 7 bases from J, the gap between germline ends came to 14 bases. CDR3 protein: CASSLGGGYQPQHF. The DNA of the CDR3 is TGTGCCAGCAGCCTTGGGGGGGGCTACCAGCCCCAGCATTTT.

The chain joins TRBV15 to TRBJ2-1, with TRBD1 matching over 7 bases. CDR1 and CDR2 from the germline V gene are LNHNV and YYDKDF (reference sequence). This CDR3 spans 17 amino acids. The trim removed 0 bases at V and 0 bases at J, leaving 5 bases unmatched. CDR3 amino acids: CATSRDQGVSSYNEQFF. The CDR3 DNA is TGTGCCACCAGCAGAGATCAGGGGGTGAGCTCCTACAATGAGCAGTTCTTC.

The chain carries TRBV27 and TRBJ1-2; D gene uncertain. Germline V gene lookup returns CDR1 MNHEY and CDR2 SMNVEV (reference sequence). Trimming cost V 5 bases and J 0 bases, with 19 bases left between them. CDR3 length equals 17 residues. Here the CDR3 reads CASSAYGEQRANYGYTF. In nucleotides, the CDR3 is TGTGCCAGCAGTGCCTACGGGGAACAGAGAGCTAACTATGGCTACACCTTC.

The CDR3 protein is CASSIEGNGYTF. CDR3 bases: TGTGCCAGTAGTATCGAGGGAAATGGCTACACCTTC. V usage is TRBV19 and J usage is TRBJ1-2, with D unclear. CDR3 length equals 12 residues. Between the trimmed V and J ends, which lost 3 bases and 6 bases, there was a span of 8 bases. Germline lookup yields CDR1 LNHDA and CDR2 SQIVND (reference sequence).

This clone is large within its sample. V usage is TRBV30 and J usage is TRBJ1-2, with D possibly TRBD1 on 5 matching bases. The CDR3 is 15 amino acids. Trimming stripped 3 bases from V and 5 bases from J, with 19 bases between. CDR1 GTSNPN and CDR2 SVGIG come from the germline V gene (reference sequence). The CDR3 region is CAWRSPGAGEYGYTF. DNA of the CDR3: TGTGCCTGGAGAAGCCCCGGGGCAGGAGAGTATGGCTACACCTTC.

This clone is labeled medium-sized. J is TRBJ2-1 and V is TRBV4-3, with D maybe TRBD1 (7 bases). Trimming removed 4 bases at V and 7 bases at J, with 17 bases between. The CDR3 consists of 15 residues. Germline V CDR1 and CDR2: LGHNA, YSLEER. The CDR3 nucleotides read TGCGCCAGCAGCCTCAAGGCAGGGGGAGGAAATGAGCAGTTCTTC. Translated: CASSLKAGGGNEQFF.

The chain joins TRBV9 to TRBJ2-7, with 9 bases identical to TRBD1. Germline V CDR1 and CDR2: SGDLS, YYNGEE. Germline trimming cut 4 bases from V and 2 bases from J; bases unmatched to any gene: 10. The CDR3 extends over 16 amino acids. DNA for the CDR3: TGTGCCAGCAGCTTACAGGGGGCTCAACTACCCTACGAGCAGTACTTC. Its protein product is CASSLQGAQLPYEQYF.

The V call is TRBV4-1, the J call TRBJ2-1; weak D call: TRBD1 (6 bases). The germline gives CDR1 MGHRA, CDR2 YSYEKL. The CDR3 has 17 residues. Trimming pared 5 bases from V and 7 bases from J, leaving 24 bases between. DNA for the CDR3: TGCGCCAGCAGCACAATTCAGGGGTCCCTAACAAGTAATGAGCAGTTCTTC. Translation gives CASSTIQGSLTSNEQFF.

To note about this clone: The sample carries other DNA sequences with the same CDR3. The chain uses TRBV6-1 and TRBJ1-5, with D unclear. The germline gives CDR1 MNHNS, CDR2 SASEGT. The CDR3 sequence is 13 residues long. With 1 base removed from V and 6 bases from J, the gap between germline ends came to 7 bases. The CDR3 sequence is CASSEDRGQPQHF. The CDR3 nucleotides are TGTGCCAGCAGTGAAGACCGAGGTCAGCCCCAGCATTTT.

This clone appeared once. The chain uses TRBV6-6 and TRBJ2-3; 14 positions match TRBD2. The CDR3 runs to 16 residues. Germline assignment: CDR1 MNHNY and CDR2 SVGAGI (reference sequence). V lost 6 bases and J lost 5; bases outside the gene matches: 7. The CDR3 nucleotides are TGTGCCAGCAGCCGCGAGACTAGCGGGGGGGAAGATACGCAGTATTTT. Amino acids: CASSRETSGGEDTQYF.

This clone has only a few counts. V usage is TRBV30 and J usage is TRBJ1-1, with D maybe TRBD1 (5 bases). Trimming stripped 1 base from V and 0 bases from J, with 6 bases between. CDR3 length: 13 residues. CDR1 and CDR2 (germline): GTSNPN, SVGIG (reference sequence). CDR3 loop: CAWSGGMNTEAFF. CDR3 in DNA: TGTGCCTGGAGTGGGGGGATGAACACTGAAGCTTTCTTT. Based on the CDR3 plus reference TRBV30 and TRBJ1-1, the full variable domain is SQTIHQWPATLVQPVGSPLSLECTVEGTSNPNLYWYRQAAGRGLQLLFYSVGIGQISSEVPQNLSASRPQDRQFILSSKKLLLSDSGFYLCAWSGGMNTEAFFGQGTRLTVV.

The chain recombines TRBV6-5 with TRBJ2-2, with D hard to call. The CDR3 is 15 amino acids. V was clipped by 0 bases and J by 0 bases, with 5 bases between them. The V gene's germline CDR1 is MNHEY and CDR2 SVGAGI. The CDR3 sequence is CASSYSFSNTGELFF. CDR3 in DNA: TGTGCCAGCAGTTACTCGTTTTCGAACACCGGGGAGCTGTTTTTT.

The genes are TRBV12-2 and TRBJ2-1; TRBD1 was called by the table and not checked on the DNA. TRBV12-2 is reported as a pseudogene. The CDR3 has 13 residues. The CDR3 reads CASRLVSADEQFF. The CDR3 region has the DNA TGTGCAAGTCGATTAGTTTCCGCAGATGAGCAGTTCTTC.

The chain employs TRBV28 and TRBJ2-7, with D unresolved. This CDR3 is 11 amino acids long. The V gene lost 6 bases and the J gene lost 4 bases, with 7 bases spanning the gap. CDR1 and CDR2 from the germline V gene are MDHEN and SYDVKM. The CDR3 sequence: CASSRPYEQYF. The CDR3 coding sequence is TGTGCCAGCAGCCGGCCGTACGAGCAGTACTTC.

The chain combines TRBV7-9 with TRBJ2-4; D ambiguous. From germline, CDR1 is SEHNR and CDR2 FQNEAQ (reference sequence). This CDR3 is 14 amino acids long. V lost 5 bases and J lost 0, with 8 bases in between. The CDR3 DNA is TGTGCCAGCAGCACTCCTCTAGCCAAAAACATTCAGTACTTC. Its protein is CASSTPLAKNIQYF.